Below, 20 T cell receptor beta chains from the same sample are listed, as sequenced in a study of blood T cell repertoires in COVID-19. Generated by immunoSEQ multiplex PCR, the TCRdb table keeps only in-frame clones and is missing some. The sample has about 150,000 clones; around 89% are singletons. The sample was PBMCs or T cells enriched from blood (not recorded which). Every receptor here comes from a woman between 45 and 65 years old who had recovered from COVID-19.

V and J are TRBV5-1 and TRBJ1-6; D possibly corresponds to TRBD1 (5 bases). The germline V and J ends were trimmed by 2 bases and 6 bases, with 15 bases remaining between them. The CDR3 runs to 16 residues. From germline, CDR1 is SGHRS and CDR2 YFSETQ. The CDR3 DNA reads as TGCGCCAGCAGCTTACGGGGGGACGGACTTAATTCACCCCTCCACTTT. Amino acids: CASSLRGDGLNSPLHF.

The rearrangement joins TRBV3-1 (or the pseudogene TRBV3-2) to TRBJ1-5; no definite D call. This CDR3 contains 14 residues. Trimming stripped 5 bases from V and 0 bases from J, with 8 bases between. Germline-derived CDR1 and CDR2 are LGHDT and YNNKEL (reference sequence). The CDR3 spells CASSFGVSNQPQHF. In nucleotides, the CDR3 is TGTGCCAGCAGCTTCGGGGTTAGCAATCAGCCCCAGCATTTT.

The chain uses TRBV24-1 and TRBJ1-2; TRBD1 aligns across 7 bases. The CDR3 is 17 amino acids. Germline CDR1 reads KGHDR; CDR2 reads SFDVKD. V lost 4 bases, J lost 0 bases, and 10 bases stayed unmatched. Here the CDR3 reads CATSDSMDRRTNYGYTF. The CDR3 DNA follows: TGTGCCACCAGTGACTCCATGGACAGGCGAACTAACTATGGCTACACCTTC.

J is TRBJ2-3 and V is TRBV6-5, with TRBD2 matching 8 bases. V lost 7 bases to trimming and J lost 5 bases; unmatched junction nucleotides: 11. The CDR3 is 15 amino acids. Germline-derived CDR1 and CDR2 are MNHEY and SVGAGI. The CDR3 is CASKGGTSDRDTQYF. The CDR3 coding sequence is TGTGCCAGCAAGGGAGGGACTAGTGATAGAGATACGCAGTATTTT.

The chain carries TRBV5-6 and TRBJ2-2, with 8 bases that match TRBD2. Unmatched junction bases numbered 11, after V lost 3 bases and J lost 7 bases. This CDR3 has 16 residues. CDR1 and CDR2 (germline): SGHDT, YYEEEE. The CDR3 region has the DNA TGTGCCAGCAGCTGGCCCGACGGGGGGGCTGGCGGGGAGCTGTTTTTT. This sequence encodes CASSWPDGGAGGELFF.

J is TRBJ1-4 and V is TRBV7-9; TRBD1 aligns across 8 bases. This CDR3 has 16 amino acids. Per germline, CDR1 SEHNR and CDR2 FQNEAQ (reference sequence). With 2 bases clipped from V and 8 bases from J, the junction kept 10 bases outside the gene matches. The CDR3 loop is CASSLRGQAAYEKLFF. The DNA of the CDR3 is TGTGCCAGCAGCTTACGGGGACAGGCGGCGTACGAAAAACTGTTTTTT.

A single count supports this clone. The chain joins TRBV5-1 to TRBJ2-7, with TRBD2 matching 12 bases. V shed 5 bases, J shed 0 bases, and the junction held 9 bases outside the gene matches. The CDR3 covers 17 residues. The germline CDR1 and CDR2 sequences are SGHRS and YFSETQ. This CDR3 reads CASRSGLAGFLSYEQYF. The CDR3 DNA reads TGCGCCAGCAGATCCGGACTAGCGGGGTTTCTCTCCTACGAGCAGTACTTC.

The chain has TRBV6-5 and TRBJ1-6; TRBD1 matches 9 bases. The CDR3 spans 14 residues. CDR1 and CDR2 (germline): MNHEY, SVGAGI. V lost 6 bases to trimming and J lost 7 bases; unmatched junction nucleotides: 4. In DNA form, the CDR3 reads TGTGCCAGCAGGGGACAGGGTGTGAATTCACCCCTCCACTTT. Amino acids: CASRGQGVNSPLHF.

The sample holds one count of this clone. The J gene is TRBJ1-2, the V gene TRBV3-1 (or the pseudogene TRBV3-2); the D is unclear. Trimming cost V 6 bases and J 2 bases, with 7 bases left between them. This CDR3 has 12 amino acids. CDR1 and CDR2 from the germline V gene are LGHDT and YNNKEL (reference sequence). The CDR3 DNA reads TGTGCCAGCAGTCAGGAAAACTATGGCTACACCTTC. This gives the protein CASSQENYGYTF.

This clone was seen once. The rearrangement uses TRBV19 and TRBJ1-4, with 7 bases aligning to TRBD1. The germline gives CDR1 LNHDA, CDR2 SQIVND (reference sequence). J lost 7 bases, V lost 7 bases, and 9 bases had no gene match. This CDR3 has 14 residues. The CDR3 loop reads CASNYRGLGEKLFF. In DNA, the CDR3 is TGTGCCAGTAATTACAGGGGTCTGGGTGAAAAACTGTTTTTT.

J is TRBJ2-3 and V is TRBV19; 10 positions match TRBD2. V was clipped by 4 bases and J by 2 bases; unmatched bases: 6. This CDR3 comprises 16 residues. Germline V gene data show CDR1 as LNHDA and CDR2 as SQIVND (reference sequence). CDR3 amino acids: CASSRAGGFATDTQYF. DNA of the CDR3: TGTGCCAGTAGTAGAGCGGGGGGGTTCGCCACAGATACGCAGTATTTT. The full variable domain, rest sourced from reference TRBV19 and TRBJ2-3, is DGGITQSPKYLFRKEGQNVTLSCEQNLNHDAMYWYRQDPGQGLRLIYYSQIVNDFQKGDIAEGYSVSREKKESFPLTVTSAQKNPTAFYLCASSRAGGFATDTQYFGPGTRLTVL.

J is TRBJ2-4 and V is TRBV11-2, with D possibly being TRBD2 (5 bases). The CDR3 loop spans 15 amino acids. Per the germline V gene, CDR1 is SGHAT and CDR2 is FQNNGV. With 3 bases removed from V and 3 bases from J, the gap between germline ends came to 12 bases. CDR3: CASSFDPGGKNIQYF. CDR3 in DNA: TGTGCCAGCAGCTTCGACCCAGGAGGCAAAAACATTCAGTACTTC. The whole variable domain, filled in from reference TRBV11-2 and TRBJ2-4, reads EAGVAQSPRYKIIEKRQSVAFWCNPISGHATLYWYQQILGQGPKLLIQFQNNGVVDDSQLPKDRFSAERLKGVDSTLKIQPAKLEDSAVYLCASSFDPGGKNIQYFGAGTRLSVL.

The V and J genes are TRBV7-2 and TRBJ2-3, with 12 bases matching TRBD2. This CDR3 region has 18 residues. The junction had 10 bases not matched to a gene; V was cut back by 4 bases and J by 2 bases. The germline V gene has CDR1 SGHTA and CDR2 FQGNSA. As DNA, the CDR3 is TGTGCCAGCAGCTCGCTAGCGGGGGGGCCTGGTTACACAGATACGCAGTATTTT. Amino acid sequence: CASSSLAGGPGYTDTQYF. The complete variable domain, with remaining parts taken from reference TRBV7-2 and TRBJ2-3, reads GAGVSQSPSNKVTEKGKDVELRCDPISGHTALYWYRQSLGQGLEFLIYFQGNSAPDKSGLPSDRFSAERTGGSVSTLTIQRTQQEDSAVYLCASSSLAGGPGYTDTQYFGPGTRLTVL.

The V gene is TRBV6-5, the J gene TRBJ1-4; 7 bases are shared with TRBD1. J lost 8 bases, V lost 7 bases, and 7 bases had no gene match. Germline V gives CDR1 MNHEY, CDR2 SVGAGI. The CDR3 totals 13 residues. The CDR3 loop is CASTGGGWEKLFF. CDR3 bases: TGTGCCAGCACGGGAGGGGGCTGGGAAAAACTGTTTTTT.

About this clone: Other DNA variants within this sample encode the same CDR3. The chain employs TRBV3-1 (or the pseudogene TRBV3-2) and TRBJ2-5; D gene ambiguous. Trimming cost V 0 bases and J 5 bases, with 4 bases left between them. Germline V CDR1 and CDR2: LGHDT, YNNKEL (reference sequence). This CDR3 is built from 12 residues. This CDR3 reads CASSQDRETQYF. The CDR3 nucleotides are TGTGCCAGCAGCCAAGATCGGGAGACCCAGTACTTC.

The CDR3 DNA is TGTGCCAGCTCACCAAGGGGACAGAACTACGAGCAGTACTTC. It specifies CASSPRGQNYEQYF. V and J are TRBV18 and TRBJ2-7, with 7 bases fitting TRBD1. This CDR3 is built from 14 residues. The J segment lost 3 bases and the V segment lost 2 bases, leaving 4 bases of the junction unmatched. Germline CDR1 is KGHSH and CDR2 is LQKENI.

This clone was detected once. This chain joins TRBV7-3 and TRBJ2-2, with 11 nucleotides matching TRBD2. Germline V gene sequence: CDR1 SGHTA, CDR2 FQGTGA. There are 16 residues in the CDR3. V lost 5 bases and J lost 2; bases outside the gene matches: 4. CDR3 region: CASSRSGGANTGELFF. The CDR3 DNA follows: TGTGCCAGCAGCCGTAGCGGGGGGGCCAACACCGGGGAGCTGTTTTTT.

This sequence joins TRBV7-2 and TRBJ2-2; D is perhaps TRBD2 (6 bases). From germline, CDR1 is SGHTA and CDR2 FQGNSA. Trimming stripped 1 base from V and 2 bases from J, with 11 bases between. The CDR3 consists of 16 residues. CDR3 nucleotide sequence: TGTGCCAGCAGCTTAGTGCGGCGGGGCAACACCGGGGAGCTGTTTTTT. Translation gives CASSLVRRGNTGELFF.

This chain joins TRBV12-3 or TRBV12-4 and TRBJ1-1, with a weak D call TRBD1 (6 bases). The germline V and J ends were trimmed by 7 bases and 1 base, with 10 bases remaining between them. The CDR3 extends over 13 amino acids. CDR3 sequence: CASITTGNTEAFF. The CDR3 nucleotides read TGTGCCAGCATCACGACAGGGAACACTGAAGCTTTCTTT.

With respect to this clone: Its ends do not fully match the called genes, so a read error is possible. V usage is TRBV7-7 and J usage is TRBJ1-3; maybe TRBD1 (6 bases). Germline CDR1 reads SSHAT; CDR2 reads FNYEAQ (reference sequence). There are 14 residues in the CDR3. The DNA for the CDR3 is TGTGCTAGCAGCCAGGGGACCGGTGGAAACACCATATATTTT. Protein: CASSQGTGGNTIYF. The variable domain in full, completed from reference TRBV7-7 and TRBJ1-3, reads GAGVSQSPRYKVTKRGQDVTLRCDPISSHATLYWYQQALGQGPEFLTYFNYEAQPDKSGLPSDRFSAERPEGSISTLTIQRTEQRDSAMYRCASSQGTGGNTIYFGEGSWLTVV.